This passage covers 21 T cell receptor beta chains from one sample sequenced in a study of blood T cell repertoires in COVID-19. Sequenced by immunoSEQ multiplex PCR; TCRdb stores in-frame clones only, minus some. This sample carries tens of thousands of clones, 70% to 85% of them seen once, and the ten largest clones take roughly a third. Sample: peripheral blood. All receptors come from a woman aged 70-85 years with acute or convalescent COVID-19.

The chain joins TRBV6-5 to TRBJ1-1; D perhaps matches TRBD1 (5 bases). The CDR3 contains 15 residues. Per germline, CDR1 MNHEY and CDR2 SVGAGI. With 6 bases removed from V and 3 bases from J, the gap between germline ends came to 17 bases. The CDR3 is CASRPEQVWDTEAFF. CDR3 bases: TGTGCCAGCAGGCCGGAACAGGTTTGGGACACTGAAGCTTTCTTT.

The J gene is TRBJ1-5, the V gene TRBV2; no clear D. V was clipped by 6 bases and J by 5 bases, with 14 bases between them. This CDR3 spans 14 amino acids. CDR1 is SNHLY and CDR2 is FYNNEI in the germline V gene. As DNA, the CDR3 is TGTGCCAGCAGAGCCCCGGGTCTGGATCAGCCCCAGCATTTT. Amino acid sequence: CASRAPGLDQPQHF.

This clone was counted between two and nine times. The chain combines TRBV15 with TRBJ1-1, with D hard to call. The CDR3 has 11 residues. The germline V and J ends were trimmed by 0 bases and 6 bases, with 2 bases remaining between them. CDR1 and CDR2 from the germline V gene are LNHNV and YYDKDF (reference sequence). The CDR3 DNA reads as TGTGCCACCAGCAGAGACTCTGAAGCTTTCTTT. It codes for CATSRDSEAFF.

CDR3 nucleotides: TGCAGCGTTTCGGGACAGGGGGCGAATGAGCAGTTCTTC. It encodes CSVSGQGANEQFF. The chain is built from TRBV29-1 and TRBJ2-1; 12 nucleotides match TRBD1. The CDR3 consists of 13 residues. V was pared by 5 bases and J by 7 bases, with 3 bases of the junction left unmatched. Germline-derived CDR1 and CDR2 are SQVTM and ANQGSEA.

This rearrangement joins TRBV19 to TRBJ2-7; 8 bases agree with TRBD1. With 3 bases clipped from V and 3 bases from J, the junction kept 4 bases outside the gene matches. Looked up from germline, CDR1 is LNHDA and CDR2 is SQIVND (reference sequence). The CDR3 length is 14 residues. The CDR3 DNA follows: TGTGCCAGTAGTATTCGACAGGGGAACTACGAGCAGTACTTC. As protein: CASSIRQGNYEQYF. The whole variable domain, remainder taken from reference TRBV19 and TRBJ2-7, is DGGITQSPKYLFRKEGQNVTLSCEQNLNHDAMYWYRQDPGQGLRLIYYSQIVNDFQKGDIAEGYSVSREKKESFPLTVTSAQKNPTAFYLCASSIRQGNYEQYFGPGTRLTVT.

This chain joins TRBV30 and TRBJ1-1; no definite D call. Deletions cut 5 bases from V and 3 bases from J, with 7 bases between. The CDR3 runs 11 residues. Germline CDR1 reads GTSNPN; CDR2 reads SVGIG (reference sequence). CDR3 sequence: CAWALDTEAFF. The CDR3 DNA is TGTGCCTGGGCGTTAGACACTGAAGCTTTCTTT.

The chain has TRBV12-3 or TRBV12-4 and TRBJ1-4; TRBD1 matches at 7 bases. The V segment lost 6 bases and the J segment 14 bases; nucleotides outside the gene matches: 9. The CDR3 spans 12 residues. CDR3: CASRGDSGRLFF. The CDR3 DNA is TGTGCCAGCAGGGGGGACAGTGGGAGGCTGTTTTTT.

Only a few counts were recorded for this clone. This chain joins TRBV21-1 and TRBJ2-6; TRBD1, as called in the table, went unchecked against the DNA. TRBV21-1 is a recognized pseudogene. CDR3 length equals 18 residues. CDR3 coding DNA: TGTGCCAGCAGCACATCGACAGCCATTGTCTCTGGGGCCAACGTCCTGACTTTC. Encoded protein: CASSTSTAIVSGANVLTF.

Comments on this clone: The DNA is left out, because the CDR3 cannot be placed on it with certainty; the CDR3 is given as TCRdb lists it. This rearrangement joins TRBV11-2 to TRBJ2-5; the table gives TRBD2 as D, unverified against the DNA. Per germline, CDR1 SGHAT and CDR2 FQNNGV. The CDR3 is 18 residues long, ends included. The CDR3 region is CASSLGMGTSGNILAQYF.

This clone was recorded only once. This rearrangement joins TRBV27 to TRBJ2-3; D gene unclear. With 2 bases removed from V and 0 bases from J, the gap between germline ends came to 6 bases. The CDR3 covers 14 residues. Per the germline V gene, CDR1 is MNHEY and CDR2 is SMNVEV (reference sequence). The CDR3 reads CASSLILSTDTQYF. DNA for the CDR3: TGTGCCAGCAGTTTAATACTTAGCACAGATACGCAGTATTTT.

The chain carries TRBV2 and TRBJ2-7; D is uncertain. The CDR3 loop spans 10 amino acids. V was pared by 7 bases and J by 5 bases, with 6 bases between. Germline loops: CDR1 SNHLY, CDR2 FYNNEI. CDR3 bases: TGTGCCAGCAACAAGAACGAGCAGTACTTC. Translating gives CASNKNEQYF.

This clone was recorded a few times. V is TRBV19 and J is TRBJ1-5, with TRBD1 identical over 7 bases. CDR1 and CDR2 from the germline V gene are LNHDA and SQIVND (reference sequence). The CDR3 is 16 residues long. V gave up 2 bases and J gave up 9 bases; unmatched junction bases: 13. The CDR3 nucleotides read TGTGCCAGTAGTATAAGGGGACAGCAAAATTTTGGGCCCCAGCATTTT. It translates to CASSIRGQQNFGPQHF.

A few counts support this clone. The rearrangement uses TRBV6-5 and TRBJ2-1; TRBD1 might be the D (5 bases). CDR3 length equals 13 residues. From germline, CDR1 is MNHEY and CDR2 SVGAGI. V dropped 8 bases and J dropped 8 bases, with 16 bases sitting between them. This chain's CDR3 is CASGDTGADEQFF. The CDR3 nucleotides read TGTGCCAGCGGAGATACAGGTGCCGATGAGCAGTTCTTC.

This chain connects TRBV10-1 to TRBJ1-1, with 7 positions matching TRBD1. This CDR3 contains 14 residues. Germline V gene data show CDR1 as WNHNN and CDR2 as SYGVQD (reference sequence). Trimming at V came to 4 bases and at J to 1 base, leaving 3 bases not matched to a gene. CDR3 bases: TGCGCCAGCAGTGGGGGACAGCCGAACACTGAAGCTTTCTTT. It yields the protein CASSGGQPNTEAFF.

The rearrangement joins TRBV19 to TRBJ1-5, with a possible D match to TRBD1 (5 bases). This CDR3 comprises 16 residues. The V and J ends lost 6 bases and 0 bases respectively, with 15 bases between them. Germline loops: CDR1 LNHDA, CDR2 SQIVND (reference sequence). CDR3 bases: TGTGCCAGTAGGAGCAGGGAAGGAAATAGCAATCAGCCCCAGCATTTT. As protein: CASRSREGNSNQPQHF.

The chain is built from TRBV5-4 and TRBJ2-6, with 9 bases fitting TRBD1. This CDR3 has 19 amino acids. After removal of 4 bases from V and 1 base from J, the junction contained 12 bases not matched to a gene. Per germline, CDR1 SGHNT and CDR2 YYREEE (reference sequence). CDR3 sequence: CASSGGGSGQGSGANVLTF. For the CDR3, the DNA is TGTGCCAGCAGCGGGGGGGGATCGGGACAGGGATCTGGGGCCAACGTCCTGACTTTC.

The chain joins TRBV19 to TRBJ2-2, with D possibly matching TRBD1 (5 bases). V dropped 7 bases and J dropped 0 bases, with 6 bases sitting between them. There are 13 residues in the CDR3. Germline V gene sequence: CDR1 LNHDA, CDR2 SQIVND (reference sequence). This CDR3 is CASMDTNTGELFF. The CDR3 DNA is TGTGCCAGTATGGACACGAACACCGGGGAGCTGTTTTTT.

This clone was seen a few times. The V gene is TRBV9, the J gene TRBJ2-1; D may be TRBD2 (5 bases). The CDR3 has 15 amino acids. Trimming took 0 bases from V and 9 from J, leaving 16 bases between them. From germline, CDR1 is SGDLS and CDR2 YYNGEE. The CDR3 region is CASSVGSGEAGEQFF. In DNA form, the CDR3 reads TGTGCCAGCAGCGTAGGGAGCGGAGAGGCTGGTGAGCAGTTCTTC.

The chain employs TRBV5-8 and TRBJ2-1, with 7 bases lining up with TRBD1. V dropped 7 bases and J dropped 0; count of bases not matched to a gene: 10. The CDR3 is made up of 16 amino acids. Germline CDR1 reads SGHTS; CDR2 reads YDEGEE. CDR3 amino acids: CASEQGTPSSYNEQFF. For the CDR3, the DNA is TGTGCCAGCGAACAGGGGACCCCCAGCTCCTACAATGAGCAGTTCTTC.

This clone was recorded once. V gene TRBV4-1 combines with J gene TRBJ1-2; D is perhaps TRBD1 (5 bases). This CDR3 is 14 amino acids long. Trimming took off 4 bases at V and 3 bases at J, with 12 bases between the two ends. Germline V gene data show CDR1 as MGHRA and CDR2 as YSYEKL. CDR3 loop: CASSPQGADYGYTF. Written as DNA, the CDR3 is TGCGCCAGCAGCCCGCAAGGGGCGGACTATGGCTACACCTTC.

The chain combines TRBV28 with TRBJ1-5, with a possible D match to TRBD1 (6 bases). The CDR3 has 16 amino acids. V was trimmed by 4 bases and J by 4 bases, leaving 17 bases between them. Germline CDR1 reads MDHEN; CDR2 reads SYDVKM. The CDR3 coding sequence is TGTGCCAGCAGTTCTTACAGGGTGACGGCAAATCAGCCCCAGCATTTT. This gives the protein CASSSYRVTANQPQHF.